This T cell receptor (beta chain) was retrieved from a study of OX40 agonist ivuxolimab in advanced cancers. On the study more broadly: The drug used for patients, ivuxolimab, was an agonistic anti-OX40 (CD134) antibody.

Trimming cost V 2 bases and J 6 bases, with 10 bases left between them. CDR1 and CDR2 from the germline V gene are SNHLY and FYNNEI. This CDR3 has 13 residues. The protocol was immunoSEQ multiplex PCR, while the TCRdb copy is restricted to in-frame clones and leaves out a portion. The profile shows more than 90,000 clones, around 80% of them singletons. The origin of this receptor is an adult with an advanced solid tumor such as melanoma, head and neck, liver or kidney cancer. Sequenced here: CD4+ or CD8+ T cells sorted from blood, sampled in a trial of the OX40 agonist ivuxolimab. This chain connects TRBV2 to TRBJ1-1; a weak D match, TRBD1 (5 bases). CDR3 in amino acids: CASSEIPRAEAFF. CDR3 sequence (DNA): TGTGCCAGCAGTGAAATCCCCAGGGCTGAAGCTTTCTTT.